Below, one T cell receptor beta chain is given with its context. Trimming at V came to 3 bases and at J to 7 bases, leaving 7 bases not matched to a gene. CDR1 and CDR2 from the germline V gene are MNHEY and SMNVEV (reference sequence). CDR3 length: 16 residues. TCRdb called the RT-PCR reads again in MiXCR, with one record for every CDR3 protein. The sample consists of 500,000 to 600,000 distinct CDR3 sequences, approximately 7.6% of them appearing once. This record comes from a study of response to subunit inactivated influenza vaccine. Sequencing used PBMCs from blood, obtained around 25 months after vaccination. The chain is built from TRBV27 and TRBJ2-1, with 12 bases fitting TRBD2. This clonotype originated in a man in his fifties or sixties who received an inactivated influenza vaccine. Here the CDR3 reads CASSFLAGGQDNEQFF. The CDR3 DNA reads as TGTGCCAGCAGTTTCCTAGCGGGAGGGCAGGATAATGAGCAGTTCTTC.